The 5 T cell receptor beta chains listed next were all sequenced from one sample in a study of persistence of HIV-infected CD4 T cells. The immunoSEQ assay was version 4, run in survey mode. Sequencing was performed with immunoSEQ multiplex PCR; in TCRdb, only in-frame clones are kept and a portion is missing. The sample yields roughly 60,000 clones, roughly 75% seen once. An overlapping HIV-1 Gag peptide pool stimulated these cells at about 0.91 ug/peptide/mL. Sorted nonresponding memory CD4+ T cells were CD40L-negative, CD69-negative, CD45RO-high. Their recognized antigens are unknown. This material consisted of CD4+ T cells sorted from PBMCs after roughly 20-hour stimulation, taken from a patient who received antiretroviral therapy. These receptors all stem from an adult man with HIV who was CMV-seropositive.

V gene TRBV7-3 combines with J gene TRBJ1-2, with D uncertain. CDR1 SGHTA and CDR2 FQGTGA come from the germline V gene. Trimming stripped 5 bases from V and 3 bases from J, with 16 bases between. The CDR3 consists of 15 residues. CDR3 in amino acids: CASSVNGPGDYGYTF. In DNA, the CDR3 is TGTGCCAGCAGCGTTAACGGGCCGGGTGACTATGGCTACACCTTC.

The rearrangement uses TRBV19 and TRBJ1-5, with 10 bases lining up with TRBD1. The germline V gene has CDR1 LNHDA and CDR2 SQIVND (reference sequence). This CDR3 region has 16 residues. The J segment lost 6 bases and the V segment lost 3 bases, leaving 8 bases of the junction unmatched. The CDR3, as DNA: TGTGCCAGTAGTATTATGGCGACAGGGGGCCGTCAGCCCCAGCATTTT. Residues: CASSIMATGGRQPQHF.

Only a few counts were recorded for this clone. The V and J genes are TRBV9 and TRBJ1-3; D gene uncertain. Germline assignment: CDR1 SGDLS and CDR2 YYNGEE. V was cut by 1 base and J by 4 bases, with 9 bases left in between. This CDR3 has 14 residues. CDR3 in amino acids: CASSVSNHGNTIYF. CDR3 DNA sequence: TGTGCCAGCAGCGTAAGCAATCACGGAAACACCATATATTTT.

The chain has TRBV3-1 (or the pseudogene TRBV3-2) and TRBJ1-2; a weak D match, TRBD1 (6 bases). CDR1 is LGHDT and CDR2 is YNNKEL in the germline V gene (reference sequence). CDR3 length equals 13 residues. The ends were cut back, 3 bases at V and 5 bases at J, with 10 bases in the middle. This CDR3 reads CASSHGQQYGYTF. The CDR3 DNA follows: TGTGCCAGCAGCCACGGACAGCAGTATGGCTACACCTTC.

V usage is TRBV6-5 and J usage is TRBJ1-1; a possible D gene is TRBD1 (5 bases). The germline CDR1 and CDR2 sequences are MNHEY and SVGAGI. The V gene lost 8 bases and the J gene lost 11 bases, with 15 bases spanning the gap. CDR3 length: 11 residues. The CDR3 here is CASGKGRMAFF. In DNA form, the CDR3 reads TGTGCCAGCGGGAAGGGGAGGATGGCTTTCTTT.